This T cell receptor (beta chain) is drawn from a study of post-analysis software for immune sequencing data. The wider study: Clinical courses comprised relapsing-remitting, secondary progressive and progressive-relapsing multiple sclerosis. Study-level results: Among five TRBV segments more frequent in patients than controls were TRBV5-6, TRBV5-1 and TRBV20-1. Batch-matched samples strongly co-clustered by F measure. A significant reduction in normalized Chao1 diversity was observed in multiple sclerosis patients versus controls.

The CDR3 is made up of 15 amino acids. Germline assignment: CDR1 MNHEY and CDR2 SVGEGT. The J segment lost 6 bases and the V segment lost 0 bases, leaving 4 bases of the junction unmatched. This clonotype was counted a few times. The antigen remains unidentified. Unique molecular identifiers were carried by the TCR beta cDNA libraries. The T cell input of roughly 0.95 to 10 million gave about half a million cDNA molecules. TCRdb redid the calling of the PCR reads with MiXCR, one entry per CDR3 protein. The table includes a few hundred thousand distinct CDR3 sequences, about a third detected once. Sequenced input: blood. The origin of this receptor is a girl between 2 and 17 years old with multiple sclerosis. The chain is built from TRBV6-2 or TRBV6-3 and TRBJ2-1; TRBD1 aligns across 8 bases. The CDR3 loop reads CASSYSATGGNEQFF. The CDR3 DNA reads TGTGCCAGCAGTTACTCGGCAACAGGGGGCAATGAGCAGTTCTTC.